Included here is one TCR beta chain sequence, with context. What it binds is not known. This sample was taken from a study of regulatory and conventional T cells in RAG deficiency. Study-wide results and limits: Shannon entropy was markedly lower and Simpson indices higher in RAG-deficient patients than control T-cell subsets. Patient subsets had shorter CDR3s; Omenn Treg-Tconv overlap exceeded 80%. Compared with controls, unique Treg TCR beta sequences dropped about 97-fold in Omenn syndrome and CID/AS.

The repertoire was sequenced with immunoSEQ multiplex PCR; TCRdb's copy has only in-frame clones and lacks some. The sample comprises about 30,000 clones, 90% to 97% of which are singletons, and over 0.35% rests with the top ten. The sorted conventional CD4+ T cells were CD25-low and CD127-high, with genomic DNA sequenced. Germline CDR1 and CDR2: LNHDA and SQIVND (reference sequence). This CDR3 region has 16 residues. V was cut by 5 bases and J by 0 bases, with 14 bases left in between. The data were also submitted as part of a second study, on regulatory T cells. That investigation notes: The PCR used 52 TRBV and 13 TRBJ primers.

The source is a human donor in good health. The chain employs TRBV19 and TRBJ2-1, with D perhaps TRBD2 (6 bases). The sample consisted of CD25- CD4+ T cells sorted from blood. The DNA of the CDR3 is TGTGCCAGTAGTCCAAGGTCCGGGAGCTCCTACAATGAGCAGTTCTTC. It is translated as CASSPRSGSSYNEQFF.